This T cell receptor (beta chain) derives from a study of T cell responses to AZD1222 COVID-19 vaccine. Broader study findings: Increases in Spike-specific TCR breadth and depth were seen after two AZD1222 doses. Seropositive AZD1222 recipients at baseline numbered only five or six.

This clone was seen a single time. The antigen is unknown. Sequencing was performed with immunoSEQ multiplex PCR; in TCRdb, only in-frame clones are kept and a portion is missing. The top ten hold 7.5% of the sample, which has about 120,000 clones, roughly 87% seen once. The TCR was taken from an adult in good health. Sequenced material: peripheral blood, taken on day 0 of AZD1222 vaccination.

This CDR3 reads CASSLAFTSGSADTQYF. The CDR3, as DNA: TGTGCCAGCAGCTTAGCCTTTACTAGCGGGAGCGCAGATACGCAGTATTTT. The V gene is TRBV7-2, the J gene TRBJ2-3, with TRBD2 matching over 11 bases. Germline CDR1 is SGHTA and CDR2 is FQGNSA. The V gene end was trimmed by 0 bases and the J gene end by 4 bases; junction bases not matched to a gene: 6. The CDR3 spans 17 residues. Full variable domain (remainder filled in from reference TRBV7-2 and TRBJ2-3): GAGVSQSPSNKVTEKGKDVELRCDPISGHTALYWYRQSLGQGLEFLIYFQGNSAPDKSGLPSDRFSAERTGGSVSTLTIQRTQQEDSAVYLCASSLAFTSGSADTQYFGPGTRLTVL.